This TCR beta chain was identified in a study of OX40 agonist ivuxolimab in advanced cancers. The overall study: Patients' therapy was ivuxolimab, an antibody that acts as an agonist of OX40 (CD134). Having had anti-PD-1, anti-PD-L1 or anti-CTLA-4 therapy before was allowed, and over 35% had some.

Overall study findings and caveats: The study found that CD8+ T cells averaged more expanded clones than CD4+.

As regards this clone: Its cognate antigen is unknown.

Assay used: immunoSEQ multiplex PCR; TCRdb lists only in-frame clones, some missing. The sample lists some 76,000 clones; more than 85% were seen once. CDR1 is SNHLY and CDR2 is FYNNEI in the germline V gene. This CDR3 has 11 amino acids. V lost 8 bases and J 4 bases, leaving 6 bases between the germline ends. The receptor was isolated from an adult with an advanced solid tumor such as melanoma, head and neck, liver or kidney cancer. V usage is TRBV2 and J usage is TRBJ1-3; D gene uncertain. The source was CD4+ or CD8+ T cells sorted from blood, collected in a trial of the OX40 agonist ivuxolimab. CDR3 amino acids: CASVVGNTIYF. CDR3 DNA sequence: TGTGCCAGCGTCGTGGGAAACACCATATATTTT. The full variable domain, with the rest looked up from reference TRBV2 and TRBJ1-3, is EPEVTQTPSHQVTQMGQEVILRCVPISNHLYFYWYRQILGQKVEFLVSFYNNEISEKSEIFDDQFSVERPDGSNFTLKIRSTKLEDSAMYFCASVVGNTIYFGEGSWLTVV.